One and the same sample provided the 27 T cell receptor beta chains below, sequenced in a study of blood T cell repertoires in COVID-19. The repertoire was sequenced with immunoSEQ multiplex PCR; TCRdb's copy has only in-frame clones and lacks some. The data hold about 300,000 clones, with around 89% observed a single time. Sequencing used peripheral blood. The source of these receptors is a young woman who had recovered from COVID-19.

V is TRBV27 and J is TRBJ2-5; a weak D match, TRBD1 (5 bases). The V end was cut by 8 bases, the J end by 5 bases, with 15 bases between. The germline V gene has CDR1 MNHEY and CDR2 SMNVEV (reference sequence). The CDR3 is 13 amino acids. The CDR3 sequence is CASSVRAKETQYF. Here the CDR3 DNA reads TGTGCCAGCTCTGTCAGGGCTAAGGAGACCCAGTACTTC.

The chain links TRBV19 to TRBJ2-7; 8 bases are shared with TRBD1. The germline gives CDR1 LNHDA, CDR2 SQIVND (reference sequence). CDR3 length: 15 residues. The V gene end was trimmed by 4 bases and the J gene end by 2 bases; junction bases not matched to a gene: 7. CDR3: CASSKVGRGPYEQYF. The DNA for the CDR3 is TGTGCCAGTAGTAAGGTGGGCAGGGGGCCCTACGAGCAGTACTTC.

This chain links TRBV5-4 with TRBJ2-7, with TRBD2 matching 13 bases. The CDR3 consists of 13 residues. The V segment lost 4 bases and the J segment 5 bases; nucleotides outside the gene matches: 0. Germline V lookup: CDR1 SGHNT, CDR2 YYREEE (reference sequence). CDR3 coding DNA: TGTGCCAGCAGCGGACTAGCGGGGGACGAGCAGTACTTC. This encodes CASSGLAGDEQYF. Looking up the rest from reference TRBV5-4 and TRBJ2-7 gives the full variable domain: ETGVTQSPTHLIKTRGQQVTLRCSSQSGHNTVSWYQQALGQGPQFIFQYYREEENGRGNFPPRFSGLQFPNYSSELNVNALELDDSALYLCASSGLAGDEQYFGPGTRLTVT.

Details on this clone: Other DNA sequences of this sample code for an identical CDR3. The gene calls are TRBV2 and TRBJ2-3; no reliable D call. V was pared by 3 bases and J by 0 bases, with 10 bases between. The CDR3 spans 15 residues. Looked up from germline, CDR1 is SNHLY and CDR2 is FYNNEI. The CDR3 region is CASSESTGSTDTQYF. The CDR3 coding sequence is TGTGCCAGCAGTGAGAGTACCGGGAGCACAGATACGCAGTATTTT.

CDR3 bases: TGTGCCAGCAGTTTGGGAGGGACCTCACCCCTCCACTTT. Protein: CASSLGGTSPLHF. The chain has TRBV6-5 and TRBJ1-6, with D possibly matching TRBD1 (5 bases). The V gene lost 4 bases and the J gene lost 10 bases, with 11 bases spanning the gap. CDR1 is MNHEY, CDR2 SVGAGI, per germline. The CDR3 extends over 13 amino acids.

The genes are TRBV29-1 and TRBJ2-3; perhaps TRBD2 as D (6 bases). V lost 4 bases and J lost 6, with 11 bases in between. There are 12 residues in the CDR3. CDR1 and CDR2 (germline): SQVTM, ANQGSEA. As DNA, the CDR3 is TGCAGCGTTGTACTAGCTTGGGATACGCAGTATTTT. As protein: CSVVLAWDTQYF.

V and J are TRBV19 and TRBJ1-1; D is undetermined. Germline assignment: CDR1 LNHDA and CDR2 SQIVND (reference sequence). This CDR3 has 14 residues. The germline V and J ends were trimmed by 4 bases and 6 bases, with 15 bases remaining between them. The CDR3 is CASSTQRASAEAFF. CDR3 nucleotide sequence: TGTGCCAGTAGTACCCAGAGGGCTTCCGCTGAAGCTTTCTTT.

The chain is built from TRBV19 and TRBJ1-5; the match to TRBD1 covers 8 bases. This CDR3 comprises 13 residues. In germline, CDR1 is LNHDA, CDR2 SQIVND (reference sequence). Unmatched junction bases numbered 6, after V lost 9 bases and J lost 5 bases. The CDR3 reads CASGTGRDQPQHF. The CDR3 bases are TGTGCCAGCGGGACAGGTCGGGATCAGCCCCAGCATTTT.

This chain links TRBV2 with TRBJ2-4; 7 nucleotides match TRBD2. Germline V CDR1 and CDR2: SNHLY, FYNNEI. This CDR3 spans 13 amino acids. V lost 7 bases, J lost 7 bases, and 7 bases stayed unmatched. CDR3 in amino acids: CASKAGRGNIQYF. CDR3 DNA sequence: TGTGCCAGCAAGGCTGGGCGGGGGAACATTCAGTACTTC.

The CDR3 DNA follows: TGTGCCAGCAGCGTAGGGCCGGGGGATACGCAGTATTTT. Encoded protein: CASSVGPGDTQYF. This chain joins TRBV9 and TRBJ2-3; possible D gene TRBD2, 5 bases. V lost 0 bases, J lost 6 bases, and 8 bases lay in between. Germline assignment: CDR1 SGDLS and CDR2 YYNGEE. The CDR3 is 13 residues long. Full variable domain (rest looked up from reference TRBV9 and TRBJ2-3): DSGVTQTPKHLITATGQRVTLRCSPRSGDLSVYWYQQSLDQGLQFLIQYYNGEERAKGNILERFSAQQFPDLHSELNLSSLELGDSALYFCASSVGPGDTQYFGPGTRLTVL.

Notes on this clone: Other DNA sequences in the same sample also yield this CDR3. V and J are TRBV5-6 and TRBJ2-1; TRBD1 might be the D (5 bases). CDR1 is SGHDT, CDR2 YYEEEE, per germline. The CDR3 loop spans 14 amino acids. The germline V and J ends were trimmed by 1 base and 0 bases, with 5 bases remaining between them. This CDR3 reads CASSLQGSYNEQFF. The DNA for the CDR3 is TGTGCCAGCAGCTTGCAGGGCTCCTACAATGAGCAGTTCTTC.

This chain connects TRBV4-3 to TRBJ1-1; TRBD1 might be the D (5 bases). The length of the CDR3 is 14 residues. V was trimmed by 1 base and J by 3 bases, leaving 9 bases between them. Germline V gives CDR1 LGHNA, CDR2 YSLEER. CDR3 loop: CASSQGGVDTEAFF. CDR3 in DNA: TGCGCCAGCAGCCAAGGGGGCGTCGACACTGAAGCTTTCTTT.

J is TRBJ2-1 and V is TRBV4-2; 7 bases align to TRBD2. Germline values: CDR1 LGHNA, CDR2 YNFKEQ. Germline trimming cut 0 bases from V and 8 bases from J; bases unmatched to any gene: 22. The CDR3 totals 20 residues. Here the CDR3 DNA reads TGTGCCAGCAGCCAAGATCTTTCCACTAGCGAACCTCTCCACACCCATGAGCAGTTCTTC. This sequence encodes CASSQDLSTSEPLHTHEQFF.

The chain has TRBV12-3 or TRBV12-4 and TRBJ2-7, with D perhaps TRBD2 (6 bases). V was trimmed by 6 bases and J by 7 bases, leaving 13 bases between them. CDR3 length equals 12 residues. The CDR3 is CASSLGEVEQYF. The CDR3 DNA reads as TGTGCCAGCAGCCTCGGGGAGGTGGAGCAGTACTTC.

The rearrangement links TRBV7-9 to TRBJ1-1, with 10 bases matching TRBD1. CDR1 and CDR2 (germline): SEHNR, FQNEAQ (reference sequence). This CDR3 comprises 14 residues. The J segment lost 10 bases and the V segment lost 6 bases, leaving 11 bases of the junction unmatched. For the CDR3, the DNA is TGTGCCAGCAGACAAACCGAGGGGGACAGGGGAGCTTTCTTT. Translated: CASRQTEGDRGAFF.

The rearrangement joins TRBV3-1 (or the pseudogene TRBV3-2) to TRBJ1-2; D unclear. There are 15 residues in the CDR3. Germline CDR1 is LGHDT and CDR2 is YNNKEL (reference sequence). The ends were cut back, 1 base at V and 0 bases at J, with 9 bases in the middle. In DNA, the CDR3 is TGTGCCAGCAGCCAAGGAGTCAGGACTAACTATGGCTACACCTTC. Protein sequence: CASSQGVRTNYGYTF.

V gene TRBV5-1 combines with J gene TRBJ2-1, with 10 bases matching TRBD1. From germline, CDR1 is SGHRS and CDR2 YFSETQ. The CDR3 consists of 17 residues. The J segment lost 3 bases and the V segment lost 3 bases, leaving 9 bases of the junction unmatched. The DNA for the CDR3 is TGCGCCAGCAGCTGGACCGGGACAGGGGAGGACTACAATGAGCAGTTCTTC. This translates into CASSWTGTGEDYNEQFF.

The chain uses TRBV9 and TRBJ1-4; D perhaps matches TRBD1 (5 bases). CDR3 length: 15 residues. V lost 1 base and J lost 5, with 12 bases in between. Germline-derived CDR1 and CDR2 are SGDLS and YYNGEE. The CDR3 DNA follows: TGTGCCAGCAGCGTACAGGGATACCCCAATGAAAAACTGTTTTTT. It is translated as CASSVQGYPNEKLFF.

The chain couples TRBV28 to TRBJ2-2, with 11 positions matching TRBD2. The CDR3 is 16 residues long. Germline V CDR1 and CDR2: MDHEN, SYDVKM. V gave up 1 base and J gave up 7 bases; unmatched junction bases: 5. CDR3 loop: CASSLYSGGAFGELFF. In DNA, the CDR3 is TGTGCCAGCAGTTTATATAGCGGGGGGGCCTTCGGGGAGCTGTTTTTT.

This clone was detected only a few times. The gene calls are TRBV7-9 and TRBJ1-1; 9 nucleotides agree with TRBD1. The CDR3 length is 17 residues. V was pared by 6 bases and J by 2 bases, with 13 bases of the junction left unmatched. Germline CDR1 SEHNR, CDR2 FQNEAQ (reference sequence). The CDR3 DNA is TGTGCCAGCAGTTCGGACAGGGGCTCTCAGAGTAACACTGAAGCTTTCTTT. Translating it yields CASSSDRGSQSNTEAFF.

This chain connects TRBV3-1 (or the pseudogene TRBV3-2) to TRBJ2-1; perhaps TRBD1 as D (7 bases). Trimming left V 2 bases short and J 9 bases short, with 17 bases between. There are 15 residues in the CDR3. The germline V gene encodes CDR1 LGHDT and CDR2 YNNKEL (reference sequence). CDR3 in amino acids: CASSQYQGGWAEQFF. In DNA, the CDR3 is TGTGCCAGCAGCCAATATCAGGGGGGATGGGCTGAGCAGTTCTTC.

For the CDR3, the DNA is TGTGCCAGCAGCTTAGCGCGGGGACTAGTATACGAGCAGTACTTC. Translated: CASSLARGLVYEQYF. This sequence joins TRBV11-1 and TRBJ2-7, with 8 bases matching TRBD2. Trimming at V came to 0 bases and at J to 4 bases, leaving 5 bases not matched to a gene. CDR1 is SGHAT, CDR2 FQDESV, per germline (reference sequence). The CDR3 contains 15 residues.

The count of this clone is one. This chain uses TRBV5-6 with TRBJ1-4; 8 bases fit TRBD1. CDR3 length equals 16 residues. V shed 2 bases, J shed 4 bases, and the junction held 7 bases outside the gene matches. Looked up from germline, CDR1 is SGHDT and CDR2 is YYEEEE. The CDR3 is CASSLGQGAFNEKLFF. The CDR3 nucleotides are TGTGCCAGCAGCTTAGGACAGGGAGCATTTAATGAAAAACTGTTTTTT.

This rearrangement joins TRBV12-3 or TRBV12-4 to TRBJ1-1; possibly TRBD1 for D (5 bases). Between the trimmed V and J ends, which lost 3 bases and 11 bases, there was a span of 13 bases. This CDR3 is built from 12 residues. CDR3 residues: CASSLIQGWAFF. CDR3 bases: TGTGCCAGCAGTTTGATCCAGGGTTGGGCTTTCTTT.

V gene TRBV6-4 combines with J gene TRBJ1-2; 8 nucleotides match TRBD1. The germline gives CDR1 MRHNA, CDR2 SNTAGT. This CDR3 comprises 17 residues. V lost 0 bases and J lost 7; bases outside the gene matches: 13. CDR3 loop: CASSDSTGQGARRGYTF. CDR3 nucleotide sequence: TGTGCCAGCAGTGACTCTACTGGTCAGGGGGCGCGTCGTGGCTACACCTTC.

This chain connects TRBV5-1 to TRBJ2-2; D may be TRBD2 (6 bases). Germline V lookup: CDR1 SGHRS, CDR2 YFSETQ. The V end lost 5 bases, the J end lost 8 bases, and 19 bases lay between the germline ends. The CDR3 length is 15 residues. DNA for the CDR3: TGCGCCAGCAGGTTTACCTCAGGACTAAGAGGGGAGCTGTTTTTT. Amino acids: CASRFTSGLRGELFF.

This clone came up once. V gene TRBV5-6 combines with J gene TRBJ1-5; D not resolved. CDR3 length: 16 residues. Deletions cut 3 bases from V and 6 bases from J, with 19 bases between. In germline, CDR1 is SGHDT, CDR2 YYEEEE. DNA of the CDR3: TGTGCCAGCAGCTCGTCAATAGCGTGGCTTCGTCAGCCCCAGCATTTT. Translating gives CASSSSIAWLRQPQHF.